This T cell receptor beta chain was profiled in a study of monozygotic twins with inflammatory bowel disease. Notes on the study in general: With inverse Simpson as the measure, TCRbeta diversity was lower in IBD patients than in healthy co-twins.

This CDR3 is 15 amino acids long. Germline values: CDR1 SGHTA, CDR2 FQGTGA. Worth noting for this clonotype: Its antigen remains unknown.

Across eight separate reactions for each sample, cDNA was made. Template switching incorporated UMIs with a 6-nucleotide sample barcode. TCRdb reprocessed the 5' RACE reads and keeps a single row for each CDR3 protein, giving no DNA. Its listing shows more than 110,000 distinct CDR3 sequences. The chain employs TRBV7-3 and TRBJ1-1; lacking DNA, the TRBD1 call made by TCRdb goes unchecked. Sequencing input: blood. The sequence came from a human donor with ulcerative colitis or Crohn's disease, or a healthy co-twin of an affected twin (not recorded which). The CDR3 protein is CASSLTGDGNTEAFF.